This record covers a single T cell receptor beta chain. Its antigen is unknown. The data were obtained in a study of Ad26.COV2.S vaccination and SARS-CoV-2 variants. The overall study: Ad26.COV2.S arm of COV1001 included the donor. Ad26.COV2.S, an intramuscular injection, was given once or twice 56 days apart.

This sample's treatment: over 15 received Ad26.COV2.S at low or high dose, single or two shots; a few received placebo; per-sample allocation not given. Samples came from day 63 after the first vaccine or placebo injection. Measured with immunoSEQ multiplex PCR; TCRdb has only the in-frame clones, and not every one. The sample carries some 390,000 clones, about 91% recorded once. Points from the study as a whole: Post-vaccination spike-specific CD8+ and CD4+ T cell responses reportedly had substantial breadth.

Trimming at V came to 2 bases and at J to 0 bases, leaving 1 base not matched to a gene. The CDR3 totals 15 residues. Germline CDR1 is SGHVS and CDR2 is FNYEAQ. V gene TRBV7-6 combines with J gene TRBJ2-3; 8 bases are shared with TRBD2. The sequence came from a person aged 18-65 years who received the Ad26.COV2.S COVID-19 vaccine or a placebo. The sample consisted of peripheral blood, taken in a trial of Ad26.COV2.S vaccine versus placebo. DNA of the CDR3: TGTGCCAGCAGCTTATCTAGCGGGAGCACAGATACGCAGTATTTT. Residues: CASSLSSGSTDTQYF. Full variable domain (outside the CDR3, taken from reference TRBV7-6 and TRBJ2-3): GAGVSQSPRYKVTKRGQDVALRCDPISGHVSLYWYRQALGQGPEFLTYFNYEAQQDKSGLPNDRFSAERPEGSISTLTIQRTEQRDSAMYRCASSLSSGSTDTQYFGPGTRLTVL.